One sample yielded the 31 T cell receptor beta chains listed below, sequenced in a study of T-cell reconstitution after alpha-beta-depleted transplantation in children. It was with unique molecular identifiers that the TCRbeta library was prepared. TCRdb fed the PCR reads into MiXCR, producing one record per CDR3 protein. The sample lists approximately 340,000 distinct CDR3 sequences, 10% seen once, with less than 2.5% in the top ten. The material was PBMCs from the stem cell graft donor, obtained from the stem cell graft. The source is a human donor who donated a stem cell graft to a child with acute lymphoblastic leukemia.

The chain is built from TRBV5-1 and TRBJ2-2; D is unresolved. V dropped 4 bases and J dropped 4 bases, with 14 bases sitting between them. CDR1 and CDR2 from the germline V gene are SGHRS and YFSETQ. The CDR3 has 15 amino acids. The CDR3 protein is CASSLDTDATGELFF. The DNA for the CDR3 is TGCGCCAGCAGCCTCGACACGGACGCCACCGGGGAGCTGTTTTTT.

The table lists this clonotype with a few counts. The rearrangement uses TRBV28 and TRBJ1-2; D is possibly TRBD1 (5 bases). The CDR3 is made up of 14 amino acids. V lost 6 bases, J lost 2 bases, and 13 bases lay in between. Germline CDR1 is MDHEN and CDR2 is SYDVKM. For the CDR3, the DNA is TGTGCCAGCAGAGCCCTGGGACCAAACTATGGCTACACCTTC. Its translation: CASRALGPNYGYTF.

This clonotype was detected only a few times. The CDR3 bases are TGTGCCACCGGGCTGAAGCAGAATGAGCAGTTCTTC. As protein: CATGLKQNEQFF. The V gene is TRBV28, the J gene TRBJ2-1; no clear D gene. This CDR3 region has 12 residues. V lost 10 bases and J lost 7, with 14 bases in between. Per germline, CDR1 MDHEN and CDR2 SYDVKM.

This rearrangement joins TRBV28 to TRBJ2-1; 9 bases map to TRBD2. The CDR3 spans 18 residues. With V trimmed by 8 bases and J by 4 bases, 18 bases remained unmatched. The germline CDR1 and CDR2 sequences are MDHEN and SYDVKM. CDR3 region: CASSKGLAAPTLYNEQFF. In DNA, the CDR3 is TGTGCCAGCTCTAAGGGACTAGCCGCCCCAACTTTATACAATGAGCAGTTCTTC. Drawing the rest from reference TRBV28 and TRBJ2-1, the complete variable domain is DVKVTQSSRYLVKRTGEKVFLECVQDMDHENMFWYRQDPGLGLRLIYFSYDVKMKEKGDIPEGYSVSREKKERFSLILESASTNQTSMYLCASSKGLAAPTLYNEQFFGPGTRLTVL.

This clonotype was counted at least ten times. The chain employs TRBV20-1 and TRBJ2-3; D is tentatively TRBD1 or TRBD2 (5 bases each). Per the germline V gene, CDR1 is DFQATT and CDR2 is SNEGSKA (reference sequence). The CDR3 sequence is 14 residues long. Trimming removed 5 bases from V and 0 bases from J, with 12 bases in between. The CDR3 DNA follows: TGCAGTGCTTCCGGGGACCGAAGCACAGATACGCAGTATTTT. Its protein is CSASGDRSTDTQYF.

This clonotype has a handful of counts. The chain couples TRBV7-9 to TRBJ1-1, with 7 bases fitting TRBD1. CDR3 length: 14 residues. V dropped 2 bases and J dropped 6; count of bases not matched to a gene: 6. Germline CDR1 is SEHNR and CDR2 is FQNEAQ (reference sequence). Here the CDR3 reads CASSLRQGRAEAFF. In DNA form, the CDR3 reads TGTGCCAGCAGCTTACGACAGGGTCGCGCTGAAGCTTTCTTT.

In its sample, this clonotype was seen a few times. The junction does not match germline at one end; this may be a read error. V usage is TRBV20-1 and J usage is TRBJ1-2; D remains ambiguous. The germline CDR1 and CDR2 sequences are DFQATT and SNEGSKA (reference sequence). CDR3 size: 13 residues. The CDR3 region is CSARVTLSGGYTF. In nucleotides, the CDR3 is TGCAGTGCCAGAGTGACCCTCAGCGGGGGCTACACCTTC.

The CDR3 here is CSAPQTSGPENEQFF. The CDR3 nucleotides read TGCAGTGCTCCCCAGACTAGCGGCCCGGAGAATGAGCAGTTCTTC. The chain has TRBV20-1 and TRBJ2-1; 9 nucleotides match TRBD2. The CDR3 runs 15 residues. Germline lookup yields CDR1 DFQATT and CDR2 SNEGSKA (reference sequence). With V trimmed by 5 bases and J by 7 bases, 12 bases remained unmatched.

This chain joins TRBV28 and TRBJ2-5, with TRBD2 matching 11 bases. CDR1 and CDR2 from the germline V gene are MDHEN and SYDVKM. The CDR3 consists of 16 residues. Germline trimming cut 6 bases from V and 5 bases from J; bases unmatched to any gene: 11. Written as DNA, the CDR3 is TGTGCCAGCAGCCAAACTAGCGGGAGAATTTGGGAGACCCAGTACTTC. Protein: CASSQTSGRIWETQYF.

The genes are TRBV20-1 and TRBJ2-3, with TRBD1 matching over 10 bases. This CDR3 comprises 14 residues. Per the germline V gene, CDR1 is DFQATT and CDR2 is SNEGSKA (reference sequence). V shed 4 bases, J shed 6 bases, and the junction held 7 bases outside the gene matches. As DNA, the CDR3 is TGCAGTGCTAAGCCCGGGACAGGGGTGGATACGCAGTATTTT. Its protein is CSAKPGTGVDTQYF.

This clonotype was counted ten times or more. CDR3 amino acids: CASTRVGSYNEQFF. CDR3 DNA sequence: TGTGCCAGCACGAGGGTGGGCTCCTACAATGAGCAGTTCTTC. The J gene is TRBJ2-1, the V gene TRBV12-3 or TRBV12-4; perhaps TRBD2 as D (5 bases). The CDR3 length is 14 residues. V lost 7 bases, J lost 0 bases, and 10 bases lay in between.

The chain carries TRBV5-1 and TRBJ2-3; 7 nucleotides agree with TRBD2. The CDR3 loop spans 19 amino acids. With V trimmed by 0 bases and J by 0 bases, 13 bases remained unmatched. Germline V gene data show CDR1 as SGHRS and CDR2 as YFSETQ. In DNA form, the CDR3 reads TGCGCCAGCAGCTTGGGAGTTGGCGGGAGCGTCCCTAGCACAGATACGCAGTATTTT. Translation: CASSLGVGGSVPSTDTQYF.

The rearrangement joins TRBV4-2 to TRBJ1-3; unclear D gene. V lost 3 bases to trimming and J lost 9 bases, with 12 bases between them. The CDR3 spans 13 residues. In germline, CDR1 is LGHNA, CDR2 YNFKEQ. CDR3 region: CASSQGPGGTIYF. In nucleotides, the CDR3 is TGTGCCAGCAGCCAGGGCCCAGGAGGCACCATATATTTT.

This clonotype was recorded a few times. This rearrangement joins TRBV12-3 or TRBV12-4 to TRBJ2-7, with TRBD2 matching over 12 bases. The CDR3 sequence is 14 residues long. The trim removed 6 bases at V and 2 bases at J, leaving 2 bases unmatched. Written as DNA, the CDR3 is TGTGCCAGCAGATCTAGCGGGAGGGCCTACGAGCAGTACTTC. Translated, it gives CASRSSGRAYEQYF.

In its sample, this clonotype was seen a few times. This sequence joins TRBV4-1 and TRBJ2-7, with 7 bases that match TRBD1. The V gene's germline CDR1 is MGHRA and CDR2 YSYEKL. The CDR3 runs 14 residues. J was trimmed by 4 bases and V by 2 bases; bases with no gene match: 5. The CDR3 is CASSQPGQLYEQYF. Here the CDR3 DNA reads TGCGCCAGCAGCCAACCGGGACAGTTATACGAGCAGTACTTC.

The CDR3 DNA is TGTGCCACCAGGCTAGCGGGAGGGGAGCAGTTCTTC. This codes for CATRLAGGEQFF. This chain connects TRBV24-1 to TRBJ2-1, with 12 positions matching TRBD2. Germline V CDR1 and CDR2: KGHDR, SFDVKD. There are 12 residues in the CDR3. V gave up 7 bases and J gave up 10 bases; unmatched junction bases: 1.

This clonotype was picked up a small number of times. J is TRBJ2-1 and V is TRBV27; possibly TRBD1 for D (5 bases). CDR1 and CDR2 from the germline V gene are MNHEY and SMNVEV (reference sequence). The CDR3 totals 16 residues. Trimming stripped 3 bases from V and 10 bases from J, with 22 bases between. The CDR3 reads CASSLVSRVPLKEQFF. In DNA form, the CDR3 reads TGTGCCAGCAGTTTGGTAAGCAGGGTCCCTCTCAAAGAGCAGTTCTTC.

The CDR3 bases are TGTGCCACCAGCAGAGACCCCGGCCGAGCCCACAATGAGCAGTTCTTC. This gives the protein CATSRDPGRAHNEQFF. The V gene is TRBV15, the J gene TRBJ2-1; D unresolved. Germline V gives CDR1 LNHNV, CDR2 YYDKDF (reference sequence). V was pared by 0 bases and J by 5 bases, with 14 bases between. This CDR3 is 16 amino acids long.

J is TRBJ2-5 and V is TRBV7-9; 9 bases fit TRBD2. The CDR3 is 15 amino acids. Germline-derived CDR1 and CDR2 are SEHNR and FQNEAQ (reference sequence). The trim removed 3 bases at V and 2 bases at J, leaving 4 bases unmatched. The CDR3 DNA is TGTGCCAGCAGCTTCGTTAGCGGGAGTCAAGAGACCCAGTACTTC. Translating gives CASSFVSGSQETQYF.

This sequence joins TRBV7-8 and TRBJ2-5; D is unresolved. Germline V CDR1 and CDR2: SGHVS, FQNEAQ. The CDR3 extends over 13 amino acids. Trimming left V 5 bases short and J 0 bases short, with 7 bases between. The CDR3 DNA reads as TGTGCCAGCAGCCCCACTTACCAAGAGACCCAGTACTTC. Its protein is CASSPTYQETQYF.

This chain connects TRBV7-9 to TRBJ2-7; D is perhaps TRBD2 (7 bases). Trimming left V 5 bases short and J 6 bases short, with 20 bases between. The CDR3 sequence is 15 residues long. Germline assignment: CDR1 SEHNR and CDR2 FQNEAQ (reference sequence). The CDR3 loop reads CASSPGAGAPLEQYF. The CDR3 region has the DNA TGTGCCAGCAGCCCAGGGGCGGGGGCCCCTCTCGAGCAGTACTTC.

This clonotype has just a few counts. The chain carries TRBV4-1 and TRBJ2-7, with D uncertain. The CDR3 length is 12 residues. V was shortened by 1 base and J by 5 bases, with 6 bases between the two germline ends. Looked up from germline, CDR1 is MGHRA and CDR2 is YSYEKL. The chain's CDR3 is CASSQAIHEQYF. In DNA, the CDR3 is TGCGCCAGCAGCCAAGCGATCCACGAGCAGTACTTC.

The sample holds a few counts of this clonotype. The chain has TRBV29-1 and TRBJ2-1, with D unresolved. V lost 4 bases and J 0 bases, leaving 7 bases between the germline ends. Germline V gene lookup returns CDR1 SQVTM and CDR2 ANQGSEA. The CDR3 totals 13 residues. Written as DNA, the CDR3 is TGCAGCGTTGGTGTGGACTCCTACAATGAGCAGTTCTTC. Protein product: CSVGVDSYNEQFF.

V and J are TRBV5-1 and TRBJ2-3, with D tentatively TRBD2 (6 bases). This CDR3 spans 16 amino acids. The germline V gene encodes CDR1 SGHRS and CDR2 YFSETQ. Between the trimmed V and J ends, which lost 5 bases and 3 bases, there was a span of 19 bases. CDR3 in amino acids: CASSKLRGAGTDTQYF. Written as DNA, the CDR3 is TGCGCCAGCAGTAAGCTTCGAGGGGCGGGGACAGATACGCAGTATTTT.

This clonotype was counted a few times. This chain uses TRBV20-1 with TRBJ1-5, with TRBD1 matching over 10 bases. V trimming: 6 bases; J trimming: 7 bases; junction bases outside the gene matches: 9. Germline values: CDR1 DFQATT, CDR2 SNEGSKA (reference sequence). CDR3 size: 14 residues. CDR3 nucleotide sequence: TGCAGTGCCGCTGACAGGGGGCGAGGGCAGCCCCAGCATTTT. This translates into CSAADRGRGQPQHF.

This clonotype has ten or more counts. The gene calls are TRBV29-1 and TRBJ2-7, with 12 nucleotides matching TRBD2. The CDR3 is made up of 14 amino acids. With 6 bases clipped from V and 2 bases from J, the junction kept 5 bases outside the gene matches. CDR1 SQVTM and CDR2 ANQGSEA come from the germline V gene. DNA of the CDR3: TGCAGCGTCTTGCTAGCGGGAGGGCCCTACGAGCAGTACTTC. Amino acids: CSVLLAGGPYEQYF.

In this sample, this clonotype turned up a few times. The CDR3 sequence is CASSVGPGHEQFF. In nucleotides, the CDR3 is TGTGCCAGCAGCGTAGGGCCGGGGCATGAGCAGTTCTTC. The J gene is TRBJ2-1, the V gene TRBV9; D is possibly TRBD1 or TRBD2 (5 bases each). This CDR3 region has 13 residues. Looked up from germline, CDR1 is SGDLS and CDR2 is YYNGEE. V dropped 0 bases and J dropped 8 bases, with 9 bases sitting between them.

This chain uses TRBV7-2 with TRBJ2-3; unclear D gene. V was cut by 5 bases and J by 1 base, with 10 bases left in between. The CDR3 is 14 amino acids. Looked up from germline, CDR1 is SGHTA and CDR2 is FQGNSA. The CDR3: CASSVGIGTDTQYF. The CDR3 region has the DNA TGTGCCAGCAGCGTGGGGATAGGCACAGATACGCAGTATTTT. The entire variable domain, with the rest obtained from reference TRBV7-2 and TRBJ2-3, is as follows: GAGVSQSPSNKVTEKGKDVELRCDPISGHTALYWYRQSLGQGLEFLIYFQGNSAPDKSGLPSDRFSAERTGGSVSTLTIQRTQQEDSAVYLCASSVGIGTDTQYFGPGTRLTVL.

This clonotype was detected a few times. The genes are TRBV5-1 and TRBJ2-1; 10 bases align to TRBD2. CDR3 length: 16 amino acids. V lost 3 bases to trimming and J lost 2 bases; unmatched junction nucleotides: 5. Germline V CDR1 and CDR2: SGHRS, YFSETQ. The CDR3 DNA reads TGCGCCAGCAGCTCGAAAGCGGGAGGGCCCTACAATGAGCAGTTCTTC. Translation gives CASSSKAGGPYNEQFF.

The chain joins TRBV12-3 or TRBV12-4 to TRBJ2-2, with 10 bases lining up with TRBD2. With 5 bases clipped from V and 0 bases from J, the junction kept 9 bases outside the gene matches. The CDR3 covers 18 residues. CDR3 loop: CASSAPPGLAPNTGELFF. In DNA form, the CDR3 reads TGTGCCAGCAGTGCACCGCCGGGACTAGCGCCGAACACCGGGGAGCTGTTTTTT.

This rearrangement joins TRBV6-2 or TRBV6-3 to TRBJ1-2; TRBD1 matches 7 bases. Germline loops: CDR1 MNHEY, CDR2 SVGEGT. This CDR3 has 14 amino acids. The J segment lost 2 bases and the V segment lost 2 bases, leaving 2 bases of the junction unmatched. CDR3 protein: CASSYKGQNYGYTF. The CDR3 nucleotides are TGTGCCAGCAGTTACAAGGGACAGAACTATGGCTACACCTTC.